This TCR beta chain was recovered during a study of beta chain features in type 1 diabetes. Findings and caveats of the study: Moderate yet significant TCRB CDR3 shortening was seen in Type 1 diabetes patients in all four CD4+ subsets.

As regards this clone: Its antigen is unidentified.

The entirety of the isolated RNA underwent reverse transcription, so expressed TCRB transcripts were sequenced. Assay: immunoSEQ multiplex PCR; the TCRdb copy retains only in-frame clones and omits some. The sample has over 100,000 clones; 40% are singletons. V was shortened by 5 bases and J by 0 bases, with 17 bases between the two germline ends. This CDR3 comprises 17 residues. Germline V gives CDR1 SGHDN, CDR2 FVKESK. This receptor was obtained from a woman between 18 and 29 years old in good health. This rearrangement joins TRBV14 to TRBJ1-3; D call uncertain. The sequenced sample was stem cell memory CD4+ T cells from blood. Here the CDR3 reads CASSSHQYRVSGNTIYF. The DNA for the CDR3 is TGTGCCAGCAGCAGCCATCAGTACCGGGTCTCTGGAAACACCATATATTTT.